This TCR beta chain was recovered during a study of molecular identifiers for immune sequencing clone quantification. Notes on the study in general: Clonotypes surpassing 20 RNA copies contained over 98% of effector molecules, versus under 1% in naive cells.

TCRdb reanalysed the PCR reads using MiXCR and keeps one entry per CDR3 protein. The data contain over 35,000 distinct CDR3 sequences, 24% of them seen just once; the ten biggest clones take up around 0.97%. This clonotype was seen many times. Its specificity is not known. The junction departs from the called germline gene at one end, perhaps through a read error. CDR3 length equals 15 residues. Germline CDR1 MGHRA, CDR2 YSYEKL. This chain uses TRBV4-1 with TRBJ1-5; D gene unclear. The sample consisted of naive CD8+ T cells from blood, with Jurkat cell RNA spiked in. Sample subset: FACS-sorted CD8+CD4-CCR7+CD45RA+ naive T cells. This TCR was sampled from a human donor in good health. Some libraries in this study had Jurkat cell RNA spiked in. The CDR3 here is CAGSPIRGGNQPQHF. As DNA, the CDR3 is TGCGCCGGCAGTCCGATAAGAGGAGGCAATCAGCCCCAGCATTTT.